These 12 T cell receptor beta chains came from one sample sequenced in a study of T cells after yellow fever vaccination. TCRdb passed the 5' RACE reads through MiXCR, listing each CDR3 protein once. The sample shows over 200,000 distinct CDR3 sequences, roughly 6.8% of them seen only once. This specimen was CD4+ T cells sorted from PBMCs, taken on the day of the yellow fever booster vaccination. Receptors originate from a man aged 25 to 45 who received the YFV17D yellow fever vaccine.

This clonotype was detected only a few times. The chain uses TRBV7-2 and TRBJ2-5, with TRBD2 as a possible D gene (6 bases). This CDR3 is 17 amino acids long. V was cut by 1 base and J by 5 bases, with 20 bases left in between. The germline gives CDR1 SGHTA, CDR2 FQGNSA. The CDR3 sequence: CASSLVALTAGGETQYF. In DNA form, the CDR3 reads TGTGCCAGCAGCTTAGTTGCCCTGACTGCTGGGGGGGAGACCCAGTACTTC.

The chain couples TRBV5-5 to TRBJ2-2; TRBD2 matches 7 bases. The CDR3 is 16 amino acids. Germline CDR1 and CDR2: SGHKS and YYEKEE (reference sequence). The ends lost 3 bases at V and 6 bases at J; junction bases unmatched: 11. The CDR3 bases are TGTGCCAGCAGCTCGTTGCGGGAGTACTATTCCGGGGAGCTGTTTTTT. Translating it yields CASSSLREYYSGELFF.

This clonotype was observed many times. The chain carries TRBV29-1 and TRBJ2-7, with D possibly being TRBD2 (5 bases). From germline, CDR1 is SQVTM and CDR2 ANQGSEA. This CDR3 contains 13 residues. V lost 4 bases to trimming and J lost 4 bases, with 14 bases between them. CDR3 DNA: TGCAGCGTTGGGTGGGGAGAGGCGTACGAGCAGTACTTC. This gives the protein CSVGWGEAYEQYF.

This clonotype was seen only a few times. The CDR3, as DNA: TGCGCCAGCAGCCAAGATCTCCCCAGGGGCCGCTCCTACAATGAGCAGTTCTTC. This gives the protein CASSQDLPRGRSYNEQFF. This chain uses TRBV4-1 with TRBJ2-1; possibly TRBD1 for D (6 bases). The germline CDR1 and CDR2 sequences are MGHRA and YSYEKL. The CDR3 sequence is 18 residues long. Trimming cost V 0 bases and J 0 bases, with 15 bases left between them.

This clonotype was detected a few times. The J gene is TRBJ1-2, the V gene TRBV5-4, with D possibly TRBD1 on 6 matching bases. This CDR3 is 15 amino acids long. The V and J ends lost 4 bases and 6 bases respectively, with 19 bases between them. Germline loops: CDR1 SGHNT, CDR2 YYREEE (reference sequence). Here the CDR3 reads CASSRQLQGNNGYTF. The CDR3 region has the DNA TGTGCCAGCAGCCGTCAATTACAGGGAAATAATGGCTACACCTTC. The full variable domain, in which reference TRBV5-4 and TRBJ1-2 provide the parts outside the CDR3, is ETGVTQSPTHLIKTRGQQVTLRCSSQSGHNTVSWYQQALGQGPQFIFQYYREEENGRGNFPPRFSGLQFPNYSSELNVNALELDDSALYLCASSRQLQGNNGYTFGSGTRLTVV.

The gene calls are TRBV5-8 and TRBJ2-1; possibly TRBD2 for D (6 bases). This CDR3 contains 16 residues. V shed 4 bases and J shed 1 base, with 15 bases lying between them. Germline V CDR1 and CDR2: SGHTS, YDEGEE. The CDR3 spells CASSLGGRLSYNEQFF. CDR3 nucleotide sequence: TGTGCCAGCAGCCTAGGAGGGAGACTTTCCTACAATGAGCAGTTCTTC.

In its sample, this clonotype was seen many times. This chain joins TRBV14 and TRBJ1-1; the D gene is possibly TRBD1 (6 bases). V was shortened by 8 bases and J by 6 bases, with 13 bases between the two germline ends. The CDR3 is made up of 12 amino acids. Germline V CDR1 and CDR2: SGHDN, FVKESK. CDR3: CASGGRPPEAFF. The CDR3, as DNA: TGTGCCAGCGGGGGGCGGCCCCCTGAAGCTTTCTTT. The complete variable domain, with remaining parts taken from reference TRBV14 and TRBJ1-1, reads EAGVTQFPSHSVIEKGQTVTLRCDPISGHDNLYWYRRVMGKEIKFLLHFVKESKQDESGMPNNRFLAERTGGTYSTLKVQPAELEDSGVYFCASGGRPPEAFFGQGTRLTVV.

This chain links TRBV7-2 with TRBJ2-7; D not certain. The germline V and J ends were trimmed by 1 base and 2 bases, with 9 bases remaining between them. The CDR3 is 14 amino acids. Germline V gives CDR1 SGHTA, CDR2 FQGNSA. The CDR3 sequence: CASSLGGQPYEQYF. CDR3 sequence (DNA): TGTGCCAGCAGCTTAGGGGGTCAGCCCTACGAGCAGTACTTC.

This clonotype was counted many times. The chain uses TRBV11-1 and TRBJ2-2; D is unresolved. Trimming pared 1 base from V and 7 bases from J, leaving 10 bases between. The CDR3 spans 14 residues. Germline lookup yields CDR1 SGHAT and CDR2 FQDESV (reference sequence). The CDR3 protein is CASSLEPSGGELFF. The CDR3 DNA is TGTGCCAGCAGCTTAGAGCCCTCGGGCGGGGAGCTGTTTTTT.

The table lists this clonotype with a few counts. This chain connects TRBV7-2 to TRBJ1-4, with D possibly matching TRBD1 (6 bases). Trimming pared 3 bases from V and 8 bases from J, leaving 13 bases between. The length of the CDR3 is 14 residues. Germline-derived CDR1 and CDR2 are SGHTA and FQGNSA. In DNA form, the CDR3 reads TGTGCCAGCAGCTTCGCAGGGGCTGGAGAAAAACTGTTTTTT. It yields the protein CASSFAGAGEKLFF.

In this sample, this clonotype turned up many times. The chain is built from TRBV7-2 and TRBJ2-2; 11 bases are a match to TRBD2. The CDR3 runs to 16 residues. V shed 5 bases, J shed 8 bases, and the junction held 10 bases outside the gene matches. CDR1 is SGHTA and CDR2 is FQGNSA in the germline V gene. The CDR3 spells CASSLHQTSGSGELFF. As DNA, the CDR3 is TGTGCCAGCAGCCTACACCAAACTAGCGGGAGTGGGGAGCTGTTTTTT.

This clonotype has just a few counts. The V gene is TRBV27, the J gene TRBJ2-1; possible D gene TRBD2, 5 bases. The germline V gene encodes CDR1 MNHEY and CDR2 SMNVEV (reference sequence). The CDR3 extends over 16 amino acids. Deletions cut 2 bases from V and 0 bases from J, with 11 bases between. The CDR3 region has the DNA TGTGCCAGCAGTTTACGGGAAGTTAGCTCCTACAATGAGCAGTTCTTC. Protein product: CASSLREVSSYNEQFF.